The 24 T cell receptor beta chains below all came from one sample that was sequenced in a study of cytomegalovirus exposure and HLA in healthy donors. 13 Jbeta primers and 60 Vbeta primers were used for the PCR. Sequencing used immunoSEQ multiplex PCR; TCRdb keeps in-frame clones, though not all of them. The data hold 180,000 or so clones, with roughly 10% observed a single time. Material for sequencing was PBMCs. The receptor set was obtained from a woman under 40 in good health and CMV-seropositive.

This clone was detected only a few times. The V gene is TRBV4-1, the J gene TRBJ2-3; D may be TRBD2 (6 bases). V shed 4 bases and J shed 3 bases, with 17 bases lying between them. The CDR3 spans 16 residues. In germline, CDR1 is MGHRA, CDR2 YSYEKL. The CDR3 spells CASSRSLLAGTDTQYF. In DNA form, the CDR3 reads TGCGCCAGCAGCCGATCGCTACTAGCTGGGACAGATACGCAGTATTTT.

The J gene is TRBJ1-2, the V gene TRBV30; D is undetermined. Germline CDR1 GTSNPN, CDR2 SVGIG (reference sequence). The CDR3 is 10 residues long. With 6 bases removed from V and 8 bases from J, the gap between germline ends came to 10 bases. The CDR3 protein is CACEWWGYTF. The CDR3 DNA reads as TGTGCCTGCGAGTGGTGGGGCTACACCTTC.

The V and J genes are TRBV6-5 and TRBJ1-5; no clear D gene. The CDR3 length is 14 residues. V lost 4 bases and J 4 bases, leaving 11 bases between the germline ends. Germline CDR1 MNHEY, CDR2 SVGAGI. Here the CDR3 DNA reads TGTGCCAGCAGTTCGGCAGGTACAAATCAGCCCCAGCATTTT. This translates into CASSSAGTNQPQHF.

The V gene is TRBV6-6, the J gene TRBJ2-3, with 7 bases fitting TRBD2. CDR1 and CDR2 (germline): MNHNY, SVGAGI (reference sequence). The CDR3 spans 13 residues. J lost 9 bases, V lost 5 bases, and 8 bases had no gene match. In nucleotides, the CDR3 is TGTGCCAGCAGTGTAGCGGGTGGCTTAACGCAGTATTTT. Amino acid sequence: CASSVAGGLTQYF.

This clone appeared a few times. The chain couples TRBV19 to TRBJ1-5; TRBD1 agrees at 7 bases. Germline CDR1 is LNHDA and CDR2 is SQIVND (reference sequence). The CDR3 length is 15 residues. V lost 2 bases to trimming and J lost 6 bases; unmatched junction nucleotides: 7. CDR3 sequence: CASSIYGTVTQPQHF. In DNA, the CDR3 is TGTGCCAGTAGTATATACGGGACAGTTACTCAGCCCCAGCATTTT.

There are a few counts of this clone. This sequence joins TRBV2 and TRBJ2-7; 9 bases are shared with TRBD2. The CDR3 is 13 residues long. V lost 6 bases and J lost 4; bases outside the gene matches: 4. Germline values: CDR1 SNHLY, CDR2 FYNNEI. CDR3 residues: CASSVSGRYEQYF. In DNA, the CDR3 is TGTGCCAGCAGCGTTAGCGGGAGATACGAGCAGTACTTC.

The V and J genes are TRBV11-2 and TRBJ2-2; perhaps TRBD1 as D (6 bases). Germline loops: CDR1 SGHAT, CDR2 FQNNGV. This CDR3 region has 14 residues. Trimming removed 2 bases from V and 7 bases from J, with 11 bases in between. This chain's CDR3 is CASSLTGSIGELFF. In DNA, the CDR3 is TGTGCCAGCAGCTTAACAGGGTCCATCGGGGAGCTGTTTTTT.

In its sample, this clone was seen a few times. The chain uses TRBV19 and TRBJ2-2, with D possibly TRBD2 on 7 matching bases. Trimming took off 3 bases at V and 0 bases at J, with 14 bases between the two ends. Per germline, CDR1 LNHDA and CDR2 SQIVND (reference sequence). The CDR3 has 17 amino acids. The CDR3 DNA is TGTGCCAGTAGTATGAGGGGGGGGGCTGCGAACACCGGGGAGCTGTTTTTT. It is translated as CASSMRGGAANTGELFF. Supplemented by reference TRBV19 and TRBJ2-2, the full variable domain reads DGGITQSPKYLFRKEGQNVTLSCEQNLNHDAMYWYRQDPGQGLRLIYYSQIVNDFQKGDIAEGYSVSREKKESFPLTVTSAQKNPTAFYLCASSMRGGAANTGELFFGEGSRLTVL.

The CDR3 reads CASSVGQNGYTF. CDR3 DNA sequence: TGCGCCAGCAGCGTAGGACAGAATGGCTACACCTTC. V gene TRBV5-1 combines with J gene TRBJ1-2; a weak D match, TRBD1 (6 bases). Germline-derived CDR1 and CDR2 are SGHRS and YFSETQ. V shed 4 bases and J shed 6 bases, with 10 bases lying between them. The CDR3 covers 12 residues.

This clone was seen a few times. The chain carries TRBV7-9 and TRBJ2-2, with TRBD2 matching 10 bases. The germline CDR1 and CDR2 sequences are SEHNR and FQNEAQ (reference sequence). Trimming took 2 bases from V and 4 from J; bases not matched to a gene: 1. CDR3 size: 15 residues. CDR3 sequence (DNA): TGTGCCAGCAGCTTAAGCGGGAGGGCCACCGGGGAGCTGTTTTTT. Encoded protein: CASSLSGRATGELFF. The entire variable domain, with the rest obtained from reference TRBV7-9 and TRBJ2-2, is as follows: DTGVSQNPRHKITKRGQNVTFRCDPISEHNRLYWYRQTLGQGPEFLTYFQNEAQLEKSRLLSDRFSAERPKGSFSTLEIQRTEQGDSAMYLCASSLSGRATGELFFGEGSRLTVL.

This clone was observed a few times. The chain is built from TRBV7-7 and TRBJ2-2, with D perhaps matching TRBD1 (6 bases). The length of the CDR3 is 17 residues. Germline-derived CDR1 and CDR2 are SSHAT and FNYEAQ (reference sequence). Trimming took 2 bases from V and 2 from J, leaving 15 bases between them. The CDR3 nucleotides read TGTGCCAGCAGCTTAATTCCCGGGACAATTAACACCGGGGAGCTGTTTTTT. This sequence encodes CASSLIPGTINTGELFF.

Turning to this clone: Distinct nucleotide sequences in the sample also encode this CDR3. The gene calls are TRBV29-1 and TRBJ1-1; a possible D gene is TRBD1 (5 bases). The CDR3 is 12 amino acids. V was cut by 4 bases and J by 5 bases, with 11 bases left in between. CDR1 is SQVTM and CDR2 is ANQGSEA in the germline V gene. The CDR3: CSVVQGGTEAFF. The CDR3 DNA reads as TGCAGCGTTGTCCAGGGTGGGACTGAAGCTTTCTTT.

This clone has only a few counts. The V call is TRBV6-1, the J call TRBJ1-5; perhaps TRBD1 as D (5 bases). Trimming took off 7 bases at V and 6 bases at J, with 7 bases between the two ends. Germline-derived CDR1 and CDR2 are MNHNS and SASEGT. The CDR3 spans 11 residues. The DNA of the CDR3 is TGTGCCAGCATGGACACTCAGCCCCAGCATTTT. This translates into CASMDTQPQHF.

This clone was observed a handful of times. V and J are TRBV5-4 and TRBJ1-2; D unclear. V shed 3 bases and J shed 6 bases, with 18 bases lying between them. Looked up from germline, CDR1 is SGHNT and CDR2 is YYREEE (reference sequence). This CDR3 comprises 15 residues. The chain's CDR3 is CASSSLKGAPHGYTF. The CDR3 bases are TGTGCCAGCAGCTCTCTGAAAGGAGCCCCTCATGGCTACACCTTC.

This chain uses TRBV18 with TRBJ1-2; 9 positions agree with TRBD1. Germline trimming cut 4 bases from V and 7 bases from J; bases unmatched to any gene: 10. This CDR3 is built from 15 residues. Germline CDR1 reads KGHSH; CDR2 reads LQKENI. The CDR3 protein is CASSRLRDRERGYTF. The CDR3 region has the DNA TGTGCCAGCTCACGACTTCGGGACAGGGAGCGTGGCTACACCTTC. Full variable domain (outside the CDR3, taken from reference TRBV18 and TRBJ1-2): NAGVMQNPRHLVRRRGQEARLRCSPMKGHSHVYWYRQLPEEGLKFMVYLQKENIIDESGMPKERFSAEFPKEGPSILRIQQVVRGDSAAYFCASSRLRDRERGYTFGSGTRLTVV.

The gene calls are TRBV5-6 and TRBJ2-4; D remains ambiguous. The germline CDR1 and CDR2 sequences are SGHDT and YYEEEE. This CDR3 is built from 13 residues. The ends were cut back, 1 base at V and 6 bases at J, with 8 bases in the middle. The CDR3 here is CASSLTPGNIQYF. CDR3 bases: TGTGCCAGCAGCTTGACCCCAGGAAACATTCAGTACTTC.

CDR3 sequence: CASSLESGGKTQYF. As DNA, the CDR3 is TGCGCCAGCAGCTTGGAATCTGGGGGCAAGACCCAGTACTTC. The V gene is TRBV5-1, the J gene TRBJ2-5, with a weak D call TRBD1 (6 bases). Trimming took 0 bases from V and 6 from J, leaving 12 bases between them. CDR1 and CDR2 (germline): SGHRS, YFSETQ. This CDR3 comprises 14 residues.

The sample holds a few counts of this clone. V and J are TRBV7-6 and TRBJ2-5, with D unresolved. CDR1 is SGHVS and CDR2 is FNYEAQ in the germline V gene. Trimming stripped 2 bases from V and 5 bases from J, with 21 bases between. The CDR3 consists of 17 residues. The CDR3 nucleotides read TGTGCCAGCAGCTTAAAATCTATGGCTAGTAGATGGGAGACCCAGTACTTC. Its translation: CASSLKSMASRWETQYF.

The gene calls are TRBV5-1 and TRBJ2-3; 7 nucleotides line up with TRBD2. Germline CDR1 and CDR2: SGHRS and YFSETQ. This CDR3 has 15 amino acids. The V segment lost 0 bases and the J segment 4 bases; nucleotides outside the gene matches: 5. In DNA, the CDR3 is TGCGCCAGCAGCTTGGCGGGAGGCCCCCCAGATACGCAGTATTTT. It codes for CASSLAGGPPDTQYF.

This chain uses TRBV10-1 with TRBJ2-1, with TRBD1 matching over 7 bases. CDR1 WNHNN and CDR2 SYGVQD come from the germline V gene (reference sequence). This CDR3 has 16 amino acids. V shed 6 bases, J shed 4 bases, and the junction held 12 bases outside the gene matches. CDR3 sequence: CASSPRQGQLYNEQFF. The DNA of the CDR3 is TGCGCCAGCAGCCCCCGACAGGGACAATTATACAATGAGCAGTTCTTC.

This clone was observed a handful of times. The gene calls are TRBV7-8 and TRBJ1-5; no definite D call. V dropped 1 base and J dropped 7 bases, with 8 bases sitting between them. The germline V gene encodes CDR1 SGHVS and CDR2 FQNEAQ. The CDR3 is 13 amino acids. CDR3 residues: CASSLEAGQPQHF. The CDR3 nucleotides read TGTGCCAGCAGCTTAGAAGCGGGACAGCCCCAGCATTTT.

This clone has only a few counts. The rearrangement joins TRBV9 to TRBJ1-2, with TRBD1 matching 9 bases. Germline trimming cut 5 bases from V and 7 bases from J; bases unmatched to any gene: 9. This CDR3 has 14 amino acids. CDR1 and CDR2 from the germline V gene are SGDLS and YYNGEE. CDR3 in amino acids: CASRAKQGAGGYTF. The CDR3 DNA sequence: TGTGCCAGCAGGGCTAAACAGGGGGCGGGTGGCTACACCTTC. Looking up the rest from reference TRBV9 and TRBJ1-2 gives the full variable domain: DSGVTQTPKHLITATGQRVTLRCSPRSGDLSVYWYQQSLDQGLQFLIQYYNGEERAKGNILERFSAQQFPDLHSELNLSSLELGDSALYFCASRAKQGAGGYTFGSGTRLTVV.

The gene calls are TRBV5-1 and TRBJ1-2; no clear D. Germline V gene sequence: CDR1 SGHRS, CDR2 YFSETQ. The CDR3 is 16 amino acids. V was shortened by 1 base and J by 4 bases, with 17 bases between the two germline ends. The DNA of the CDR3 is TGCGCCAGCAGCTTGTGGCGGTCCGGAGCGTTCTATGGCTACACCTTC. It translates to CASSLWRSGAFYGYTF. The full variable domain, completed using reference TRBV5-1 and TRBJ1-2, is KAGVTQTPRYLIKTRGQQVTLSCSPISGHRSVSWYQQTPGQGLQFLFEYFSETQRNKGNFPGRFSGRQFSNSRSEMNVSTLELGDSALYLCASSLWRSGAFYGYTFGSGTRLTVV.

This chain joins TRBV6-5 and TRBJ2-7, with a weak D call TRBD2 (6 bases). CDR1 is MNHEY, CDR2 SVGAGI, per germline. V lost 10 bases and J lost 4, with 23 bases in between. The CDR3 extends over 15 amino acids. The CDR3 nucleotides read TGTGCCACGTCCCGGGACTTTCCCCTCAAGTACGAGCAGTACTTC. Translation gives CATSRDFPLKYEQYF.